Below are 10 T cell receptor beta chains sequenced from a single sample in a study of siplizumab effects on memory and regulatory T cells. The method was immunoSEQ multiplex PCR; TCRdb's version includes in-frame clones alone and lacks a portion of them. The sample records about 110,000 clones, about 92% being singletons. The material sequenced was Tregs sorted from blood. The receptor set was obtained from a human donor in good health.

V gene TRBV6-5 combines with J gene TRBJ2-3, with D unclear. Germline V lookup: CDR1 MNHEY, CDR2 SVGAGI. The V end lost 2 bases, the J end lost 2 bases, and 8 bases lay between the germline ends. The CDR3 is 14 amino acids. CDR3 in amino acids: CASSYRPYTDTQYF. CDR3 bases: TGTGCCAGCAGTTACCGACCTTACACAGATACGCAGTATTTT.

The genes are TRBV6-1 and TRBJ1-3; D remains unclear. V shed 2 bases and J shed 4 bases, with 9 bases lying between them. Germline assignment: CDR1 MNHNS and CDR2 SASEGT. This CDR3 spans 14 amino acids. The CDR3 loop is CASSEPTKGNTIYF. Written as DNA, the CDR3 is TGTGCCAGCAGTGAACCAACTAAGGGAAACACCATATATTTT.

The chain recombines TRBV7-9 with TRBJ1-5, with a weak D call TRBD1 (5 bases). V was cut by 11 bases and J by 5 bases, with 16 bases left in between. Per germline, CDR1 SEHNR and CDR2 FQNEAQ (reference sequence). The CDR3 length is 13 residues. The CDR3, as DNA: TGTGCCTGGGGGGAGCTTAGGGATCAGCCCCAGCATTTT. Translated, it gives CAWGELRDQPQHF.

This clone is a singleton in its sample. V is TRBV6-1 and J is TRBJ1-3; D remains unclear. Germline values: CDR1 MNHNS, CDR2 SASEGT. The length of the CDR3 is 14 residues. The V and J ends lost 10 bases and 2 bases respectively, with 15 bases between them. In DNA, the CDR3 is TGTGCCATCGAATGGGAGGAGACTGGAAACACCATATATTTT. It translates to CAIEWEETGNTIYF.

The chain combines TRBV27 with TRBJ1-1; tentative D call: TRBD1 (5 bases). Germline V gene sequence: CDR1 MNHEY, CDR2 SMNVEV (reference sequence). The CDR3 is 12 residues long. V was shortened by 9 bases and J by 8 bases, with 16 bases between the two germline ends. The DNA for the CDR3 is TGTGCCAGTGGGACCAACTATTTCGAAGCTTTCTTT. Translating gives CASGTNYFEAFF.

CDR3 protein: CASFIEVQPQHF. The CDR3 coding sequence is TGTGCCAGCTTTATCGAGGTACAGCCCCAGCATTTT. The chain joins TRBV27 to TRBJ1-5; D is unclear. The CDR3 is 12 amino acids. V was shortened by 8 bases and J by 7 bases, with 12 bases between the two germline ends. Germline CDR1 and CDR2: MNHEY and SMNVEV (reference sequence).

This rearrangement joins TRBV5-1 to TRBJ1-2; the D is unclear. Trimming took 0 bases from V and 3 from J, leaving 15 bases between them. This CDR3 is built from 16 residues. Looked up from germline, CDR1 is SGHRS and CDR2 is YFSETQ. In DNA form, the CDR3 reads TGCGCCAGCAGCTTGGAAGCGGGCGCACCTTACTATGGCTACACCTTC. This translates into CASSLEAGAPYYGYTF. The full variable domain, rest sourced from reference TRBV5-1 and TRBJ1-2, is KAGVTQTPRYLIKTRGQQVTLSCSPISGHRSVSWYQQTPGQGLQFLFEYFSETQRNKGNFPGRFSGRQFSNSRSEMNVSTLELGDSALYLCASSLEAGAPYYGYTFGSGTRLTVV.

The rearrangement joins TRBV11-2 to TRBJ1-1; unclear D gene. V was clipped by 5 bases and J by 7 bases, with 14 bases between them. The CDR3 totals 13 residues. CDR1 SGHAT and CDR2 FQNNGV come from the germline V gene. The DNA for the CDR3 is TGTGCCAGCAGCGCGCGGAGGGCCAGTGAAGCTTTCTTT. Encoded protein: CASSARRASEAFF.

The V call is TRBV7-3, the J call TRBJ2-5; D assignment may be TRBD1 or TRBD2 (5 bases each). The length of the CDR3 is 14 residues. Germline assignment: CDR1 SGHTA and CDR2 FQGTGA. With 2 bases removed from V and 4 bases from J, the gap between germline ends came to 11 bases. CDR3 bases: TGTGCCAGCAGCTTATCTGGGGGAAGAGAGACCCAGTACTTC. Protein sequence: CASSLSGGRETQYF.

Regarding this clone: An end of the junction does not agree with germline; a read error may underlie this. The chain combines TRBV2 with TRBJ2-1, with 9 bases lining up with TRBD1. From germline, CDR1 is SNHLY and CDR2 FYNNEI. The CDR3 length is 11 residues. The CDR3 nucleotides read TGTGCCAGCAGGGGAGCGGGACAGGGAATCTTC. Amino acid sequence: CASRGAGQGIF.